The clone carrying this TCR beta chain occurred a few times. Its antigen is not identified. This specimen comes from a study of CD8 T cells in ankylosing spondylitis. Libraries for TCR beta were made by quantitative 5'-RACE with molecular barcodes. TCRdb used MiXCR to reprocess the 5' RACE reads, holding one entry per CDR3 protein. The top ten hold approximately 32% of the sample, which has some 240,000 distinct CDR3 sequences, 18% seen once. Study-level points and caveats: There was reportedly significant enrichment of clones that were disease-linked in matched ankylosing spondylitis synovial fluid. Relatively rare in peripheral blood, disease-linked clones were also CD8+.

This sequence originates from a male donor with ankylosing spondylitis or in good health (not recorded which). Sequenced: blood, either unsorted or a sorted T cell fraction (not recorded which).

CDR3 nucleotides: TGTGCCAGCAGACTACTAGCGAATGAGCAGTTCTTC. Translated: CASRLLANEQFF. The chain is built from TRBV27 and TRBJ2-1, with 7 bases aligning to TRBD2. Unmatched junction bases numbered 3, after V lost 6 bases and J lost 7 bases. Germline V gene sequence: CDR1 MNHEY, CDR2 SMNVEV (reference sequence). The CDR3 has 12 amino acids.